These 20 T cell receptor beta chains came from one sample sequenced in a study of T cells after yellow fever vaccination. TCRdb called the 5' RACE reads again in MiXCR, with one record for every CDR3 protein. The data contain some 200,000 distinct CDR3 sequences, approximately 11% of them singletons. The material sequenced was CD8+ T cells sorted from PBMCs, taken 15 days after the yellow fever booster vaccination. The receptors shown here come from a man aged 18-30 years who received the YFV17D yellow fever vaccine.

V is TRBV23-1 and J is TRBJ2-7, with TRBD1 matching 9 bases. TRBV23-1 is designated an ORF whose function remains uncertain. CDR3 length: 15 amino acids. V dropped 8 bases and J dropped 2; count of bases not matched to a gene: 10. CDR3 loop: CASPQGQGKTYEQYF. The CDR3 bases are TGCGCCAGCCCTCAGGGACAGGGCAAAACCTACGAGCAGTACTTC.

Ten or more counts support this clonotype. The J gene is TRBJ2-3, the V gene TRBV7-8; no firm D call. Germline CDR1 and CDR2: SGHVS and FQNEAQ. The CDR3 consists of 13 residues. The V end lost 5 bases, the J end lost 6 bases, and 12 bases lay between the germline ends. CDR3 amino acids: CASSPIPQDTQYF. The CDR3 bases are TGTGCCAGCAGCCCCATCCCGCAGGATACGCAGTATTTT.

This clonotype has ten or more counts. The gene calls are TRBV4-1 and TRBJ2-7; D is ambiguous. Trimming took 0 bases from V and 8 from J, leaving 11 bases between them. CDR1 is MGHRA, CDR2 YSYEKL, per germline. This CDR3 is built from 13 residues. Here the CDR3 reads CASSQDGAAKQYV. The CDR3 DNA reads as TGCGCCAGCAGCCAAGATGGAGCCGCGAAGCAGTACGTC.

The chain carries TRBV15 and TRBJ2-3, with D uncertain. The V end was cut by 2 bases, the J end by 6 bases, with 12 bases between. Germline V gene lookup returns CDR1 LNHNV and CDR2 YYDKDF (reference sequence). The CDR3 covers 14 residues. CDR3 sequence: CATSRRSSQDTQYF. CDR3 nucleotide sequence: TGTGCCACCAGCAGACGCTCTTCCCAGGATACGCAGTATTTT.

This clonotype was observed a few times. The genes are TRBV7-2 and TRBJ2-7; weak D call: TRBD1 (6 bases). V was trimmed by 4 bases and J by 4 bases, leaving 11 bases between them. Germline CDR1 reads SGHTA; CDR2 reads FQGNSA. There are 13 residues in the CDR3. Here the CDR3 reads CASSWTAEYEQYF. Here the CDR3 DNA reads TGTGCCAGCAGCTGGACAGCGGAGTACGAGCAGTACTTC.

This clonotype is medium-sized within its sample. The rearrangement uses TRBV19 and TRBJ1-2, with D hard to call. The germline V gene encodes CDR1 LNHDA and CDR2 SQIVND (reference sequence). CDR3 length: 13 amino acids. V lost 6 bases and J 7 bases, leaving 15 bases between the germline ends. Written as DNA, the CDR3 is TGTGCCAGTAGAAGATCCCCGATGGCTGGCTACACCTTC. Protein: CASRRSPMAGYTF. Drawing the rest from reference TRBV19 and TRBJ1-2, the complete variable domain is DGGITQSPKYLFRKEGQNVTLSCEQNLNHDAMYWYRQDPGQGLRLIYYSQIVNDFQKGDIAEGYSVSREKKESFPLTVTSAQKNPTAFYLCASRRSPMAGYTFGSGTRLTVV.

This clonotype was counted between two and nine times. The chain couples TRBV12-3 or TRBV12-4 to TRBJ2-5; 13 bases are shared with TRBD2. J gave up 3 bases and V 5 bases, and 6 bases lay outside the gene matches. This CDR3 spans 16 amino acids. CDR3 protein: CASSSTSGGAEETQYF. In DNA, the CDR3 is TGTGCCAGCAGTAGTACTAGCGGGGGGGCTGAAGAGACCCAGTACTTC.

This clonotype has a handful of counts. The rearrangement uses TRBV7-2 and TRBJ1-5, with 10 positions matching TRBD1. Per germline, CDR1 SGHTA and CDR2 FQGNSA. Germline trimming cut 4 bases from V and 7 bases from J; bases unmatched to any gene: 7. The CDR3 runs 15 residues. CDR3 sequence: CASSSGTGVLQPQHF. CDR3 bases: TGTGCCAGCAGCTCGGGGACAGGGGTTTTGCAGCCCCAGCATTTT.

This clonotype appeared a few times. The chain joins TRBV30 to TRBJ1-1; the D is unclear. Per the germline V gene, CDR1 is GTSNPN and CDR2 is SVGIG (reference sequence). The V end was cut by 5 bases, the J end by 4 bases, with 8 bases between. This CDR3 has 11 amino acids. The chain's CDR3 is CAWDGLTEAFF. The CDR3 nucleotides are TGTGCCTGGGACGGACTCACTGAAGCTTTCTTT. The complete variable domain, with remaining parts taken from reference TRBV30 and TRBJ1-1, reads SQTIHQWPATLVQPVGSPLSLECTVEGTSNPNLYWYRQAAGRGLQLLFYSVGIGQISSEVPQNLSASRPQDRQFILSSKKLLLSDSGFYLCAWDGLTEAFFGQGTRLTVV.

This chain's CDR3 is CASSPGTAYNEQFF. The CDR3 nucleotides read TGCGCCAGCAGCCCAGGGACCGCCTACAATGAGCAGTTCTTC. The chain uses TRBV4-3 and TRBJ2-1, with D perhaps matching TRBD1 or TRBD2 (5 bases each). V was pared by 4 bases and J by 2 bases, with 9 bases between. This CDR3 comprises 14 residues. Germline assignment: CDR1 LGHNA and CDR2 YSLEER.

This chain connects TRBV6-2 or TRBV6-3 to TRBJ2-1; TRBD2 aligns across 8 bases. Germline CDR1 MNHEY, CDR2 SVGEGT. CDR3 size: 11 residues. Trimming removed 4 bases from V and 15 bases from J; junction bases left unmatched: 5. The CDR3 region has the DNA TGTGCCAGCAGTTTCGGGGGGGCACGGTTCTTC. Its translation is CASSFGGARFF.

The chain links TRBV4-1 to TRBJ2-6; D unresolved. V lost 5 bases, J lost 0 bases, and 8 bases lay in between. Germline V lookup: CDR1 MGHRA, CDR2 YSYEKL. This CDR3 has 15 amino acids. As DNA, the CDR3 is TGCGCCAGCAGCTTCGCCTACTCTGGGGCCAACGTCCTGACTTTC. It encodes CASSFAYSGANVLTF.

V gene TRBV25-1 combines with J gene TRBJ2-2; no reliable D call. The CDR3 is made up of 12 amino acids. Trimming pared 5 bases from V and 7 bases from J, leaving 8 bases between. Germline V lookup: CDR1 MGHDK, CDR2 SYGVNS. CDR3 protein: CASSHSDGELFF. As DNA, the CDR3 is TGTGCCAGCAGTCATTCAGACGGGGAGCTGTTTTTT.

This chain links TRBV7-8 with TRBJ1-1, with D tentatively TRBD1 (5 bases). Germline V gives CDR1 SGHVS, CDR2 FQNEAQ. V gave up 3 bases and J gave up 5 bases, with 13 bases separating them. This CDR3 is built from 14 residues. In DNA form, the CDR3 reads TGTGCCAGCAGCTTCGGGGGATCGGGGACTGAAGCTTTCTTT. It is translated as CASSFGGSGTEAFF.

V gene TRBV11-2 combines with J gene TRBJ2-1, with D possibly TRBD1 on 5 matching bases. V was cut by 5 bases and J by 4 bases, with 6 bases left in between. CDR1 is SGHAT, CDR2 FQNNGV, per germline. The CDR3 is made up of 12 amino acids. The CDR3 spells CASSRQYNEQFF. CDR3 in DNA: TGTGCCAGCAGCAGACAGTACAATGAGCAGTTCTTC.

This chain connects TRBV4-2 to TRBJ2-7; the D gene is possibly TRBD2 (6 bases). V was pared by 2 bases and J by 3 bases, with 11 bases between. Germline V CDR1 and CDR2: LGHNA, YNFKEQ. This CDR3 comprises 14 residues. The CDR3: CASSQPSGVYEQYF. As DNA, the CDR3 is TGTGCCAGCAGCCAACCCTCGGGGGTCTACGAGCAGTACTTC.

This clonotype showed up just a few times. This chain uses TRBV29-1 with TRBJ2-3; D is ambiguous. With 6 bases removed from V and 6 bases from J, the gap between germline ends came to 10 bases. From germline, CDR1 is SQVTM and CDR2 ANQGSEA. The CDR3 runs to 11 residues. The CDR3 DNA reads as TGCAGCGTCCCGGAAGGGGATACGCAGTATTTT. Protein product: CSVPEGDTQYF.

CDR3: CASSDNAGLGGDTQYF. CDR3 DNA: TGTGCCAGCAGTGACAACGCAGGTCTTGGGGGAGATACGCAGTATTTT. The chain has TRBV6-4 and TRBJ2-3; possibly TRBD1 or TRBD2 for D (5 bases each). Trimming left V 2 bases short and J 5 bases short, with 17 bases between. The length of the CDR3 is 16 residues. Germline CDR1 and CDR2: MRHNA and SNTAGT.

V and J are TRBV27 and TRBJ1-6; D unresolved. V lost 8 bases to trimming and J lost 5 bases, with 7 bases between them. The germline gives CDR1 MNHEY, CDR2 SMNVEV (reference sequence). This CDR3 spans 12 amino acids. In DNA, the CDR3 is TGTGCCAGCTCGCCAAATAATTCACCCCTCCACTTT. Protein product: CASSPNNSPLHF.

The gene calls are TRBV6-5 and TRBJ1-6, with D possibly matching TRBD1 (6 bases). Per germline, CDR1 MNHEY and CDR2 SVGAGI. V was trimmed by 4 bases and J by 7 bases, leaving 11 bases between them. CDR3 size: 14 residues. The CDR3 spells CASSLTGLNSPLHF. DNA for the CDR3: TGTGCCAGCAGTTTGACAGGTCTCAATTCACCCCTCCACTTT.